This T cell receptor beta chain was observed in a study of shared clonotypes between healthy human individuals. The sample holds one count of this clone. Its antigen is currently unknown. CDR1 and CDR2 from the germline V gene are MDHEN and SYDVKM. The CDR3 runs 15 residues. V lost 5 bases, J lost 6 bases, and 8 bases stayed unmatched. Measured with immunoSEQ multiplex PCR; TCRdb has only the in-frame clones, and not every one. The table lists over 850,000 clones, approximately 80% of them singletons, with 0.4% to 0.55% in the top ten. Findings and caveats of the study: Represented diversity, genetic and exposure-history alike, was limited by few donors. Generation probability values for non-shared clonotypes were lower than those for clonotypes shared by all four donors. Naive CD4 clonotypes overlapped across a handful of donors at about 5.3%.

The gene calls are TRBV28 and TRBJ1-5, with TRBD1 matching 9 bases. The clonotype was recovered from a man younger than 30 in good health. Some clones in this sample may be carry-over from other donors' samples. The sequencing sample was made of memory CD4+ T cells from PBMCs. Subset in this sample: CD45RA-negative fraction. CDR3 DNA sequence: TGTGCCAGCAGTGGTGACAGGGGGGCGAGTCAGCCCCAGCATTTT. This encodes CASSGDRGASQPQHF. Complete variable domain (other parts from reference TRBV28 and TRBJ1-5): DVKVTQSSRYLVKRTGEKVFLECVQDMDHENMFWYRQDPGLGLRLIYFSYDVKMKEKGDIPEGYSVSREKKERFSLILESASTNQTSMYLCASSGDRGASQPQHFGDGTRLSIL.